The rows below give T cell receptor beta chains drawn from one sample of a study of blood T cell repertoires in COVID-19. This table comes from immunoSEQ multiplex PCR, and its TCRdb copy is limited to in-frame clones, with some not included. The data contain roughly 110,000 clones, 90% to 95% of them singletons. Sequencing was performed on peripheral blood. All receptors come from a woman in her 30s with acute or convalescent COVID-19. CDR3s include the opening cysteine and the closing phenylalanine or tryptophan. Fields, in order: clone size, V gene, J gene, D gene, CDR3 protein, CDR3 DNA. The D gene is left open where the match is weak. The size entry is marked missing in some rows and otherwise reads once, few, many or a size class.

>once|TRBV2|TRBJ2-5|TRBD1
CARGQGGGETQYF
TGTGCCAGAGGACAGGGGGGAGGGGAGACCCAGTACTTC
>-|TRBV28|TRBJ2-5|TRBD2
CASSLRGARGRETQYF
TGTGCCAGCAGTTTGCGGGGGGCGCGTGGTAGAGAGACCCAGTACTTC
>-|TRBV9|TRBJ1-1|TRBD1
CASTAAATGMNTEAFF
TGTGCCAGCACCGCTGCGGCGACAGGGATGAACACTGAAGCTTTCTTT
>-|TRBV19|TRBJ2-1|-
CASSGDRTRTFF
TGTGCCAGTAGTGGAGACAGGACTAGGACATTCTTC
>-|TRBV13|TRBJ2-1|-
CASSTTTSEQFF
TGTGCCAGCAGCACTACAACCAGTGAGCAGTTCTTC
>once|TRBV24-1|TRBJ2-1|-
CATSALRPLDGLNEQFF
TGTGCCACCAGTGCCCTTAGGCCCCTAGACGGCCTCAATGAGCAGTTCTTC
>once|TRBV4-2|TRBJ1-1|-
CASSQKFGTEAFF
TGTGCCAGCAGCCAAAAGTTCGGCACTGAAGCTTTCTTT
>-|TRBV7-7|TRBJ1-1|-
CATGDTEAFF
TGTGCCACCGGAGACACTGAAGCTTTCTTT
>-|TRBV7-2|TRBJ2-7|TRBD1
CASSLGLLGQGGNEQYF
TGTGCCAGCAGCTTAGGCCTACTCGGACAGGGTGGAAACGAGCAGTACTTC
>-|TRBV7-2|TRBJ2-7|-
CASSLTTDYEQYF
TGTGCCAGCAGCTTAACCACAGACTACGAGCAGTACTTC
>-|TRBV28|TRBJ2-4|TRBD1
CASIRTGAKNIQYF
TGTGCCAGCATTCGGACAGGGGCAAAAAACATTCAGTACTTC
>-|TRBV11-2|TRBJ1-1|-
CASSFPGMAFF
TGTGCCAGCAGCTTTCCAGGGATGGCTTTCTTT
>-|TRBV5-4|TRBJ2-1|TRBD1
CASSPRGYNEQFF
TGTGCCAGCAGCCCCAGGGGGTACAATGAGCAGTTCTTC
>-|TRBV30|TRBJ1-6|TRBD1
CAWTPGGNSPLHF
TGTGCCTGGACGCCAGGGGGTAATTCACCCCTCCACTTT
>-|TRBV28|TRBJ2-3|-
CASSSNPRNPERDTQYF
TGTGCCAGCAGCTCAAATCCCCGGAACCCGGAGCGGGATACGCAGTATTTT
>-|TRBV30|TRBJ2-6|TRBD1
CAWNRGSGANVLTF
TGTGCCTGGAACAGGGGCTCTGGGGCCAACGTCCTGACTTTC
>-|TRBV6-2/TRBV6-3|TRBJ2-7|TRBD2
CASSSLPGLAGGYLGEQYF
TGTGCCAGCAGTTCCCTTCCGGGACTAGCGGGAGGCTACCTGGGAGAGCAGTACTTC
>-|TRBV5-1|TRBJ1-2|TRBD1
CASSLSSGQGYGYTF
TGCGCCAGCAGCTTGTCTAGCGGACAGGGTTATGGCTACACCTTC
>-|TRBV5-1|TRBJ1-4|TRBD1
CASSLRDRGQLFF
TGCGCCAGCAGTTTGCGGGACAGGGGACAACTGTTTTTT
>-|TRBV6-6|TRBJ2-7|-
CASRGGSLEGQYF
TGTGCCAGCAGAGGGGGTAGCCTCGAAGGGCAGTACTTC
>-|TRBV10-3|TRBJ2-5|TRBD2
CAISESSSGSYLYGQETQYF
TGTGCCATCAGTGAGTCCAGTAGCGGGAGTTATTTATACGGTCAAGAGACCCAGTACTTC
>-|TRBV28|TRBJ2-3|-
CASSLSSPADTQYF
TGTGCCAGCAGTTTATCTAGCCCCGCGGATACGCAGTATTTT
>few|TRBV7-6|TRBJ2-7|TRBD2
CASSFPTTGTSDHSYEQYF
TGTGCCAGCAGCTTCCCTACCACCGGGACTAGCGACCACTCCTACGAGCAGTACTTC
>-|TRBV9|TRBJ2-6|TRBD1
CASSISPGQKVSGANVLTF
TGTGCCAGCAGCATCTCACCGGGACAGAAAGTTTCTGGGGCCAACGTCCTGACTTTC
>once|TRBV4-3|TRBJ1-3|-
CASSQDRRSGNTIYF
TGCGCCAGCAGCCAAGACAGGCGCTCTGGAAACACCATATATTTT
>-|TRBV4-2|TRBJ1-5|TRBD1
CASSQTQGDWAQHF
TGTGCCAGCAGCCAAACACAGGGGGACTGGGCCCAGCATTTT
>-|TRBV29-1|TRBJ1-2|TRBD1
CSATSDETGANYGYTF
TGCAGCGCCACTTCAGACGAGACAGGGGCAAACTATGGCTACACCTTC
>few|TRBV5-4|TRBJ2-7|-
CASSLEPRRAYEQYF
TGTGCCAGCAGCTTGGAACCGAGGCGGGCTTACGAGCAGTACTTC
>once|TRBV4-1|TRBJ1-3|-
CASSQRPGPQDLQGSNTIYF
TGCGCCAGCAGCCAAAGGCCAGGACCCCAAGATTTGCAGGGGTCAAACACCATATATTTT
>few|TRBV29-1|TRBJ2-7|TRBD1
CSVTGVGILLEQYF
TGCAGCGTGACAGGGGTGGGGATCCTTTTGGAGCAGTACTTC
>-|TRBV11-2|TRBJ2-5|-
CASSLGLGTTQYF
TGTGCCAGCAGCTTAGGTCTAGGAACCACCCAGTACTTC
>-|TRBV12-3/TRBV12-4|TRBJ2-2|-
CASSSGITGELFF
TGTGCCAGCAGCTCAGGGATCACCGGGGAGCTGTTTTTT
>-|TRBV2|TRBJ1-1|-
CASNSFTGEAFF
TGTGCCAGCAACTCATTTACAGGTGAAGCTTTCTTT
>-|TRBV3-1/TRBV3-2|TRBJ1-6|TRBD1
CASSPGTDNSPLHF
TGTGCCAGCAGCCCAGGGACAGATAATTCACCCCTCCACTTT
>-|TRBV6-5|TRBJ1-1|-
CASKLQGSTEAFF
TGTGCCAGCAAATTACAGGGAAGCACTGAAGCTTTCTTT
>-|TRBV7-9|TRBJ2-7|-
CASSYLGKEDEQYF
TGTGCCAGCAGCTACCTTGGAAAAGAGGACGAGCAGTACTTC